The subject of this entry is one T cell receptor beta chain. One junction end disagrees with the germline gene, perhaps due to a read error. This specimen comes from a study of control samples from healthy donors and cancer patients. Only in-frame clones appear in the TCRdb table, and some are missing; sequencing was by immunoSEQ multiplex PCR. Seen here are approximately 44,000 clones, roughly 77% observed once, and the top ten hold 17%. This TCR came from a male donor with melanoma. The sequenced material came from formalin-fixed, paraffin-embedded tissue.

CDR3 DNA sequence: TGTGCCAGTGGACAGCCCTACGTGCAGTACTTC. The encoded protein is CASGQPYVQYF. The chain has TRBV27 and TRBJ2-7; perhaps TRBD1 as D (6 bases). The V gene's germline CDR1 is MNHEY and CDR2 SMNVEV (reference sequence). CDR3 length equals 11 residues.